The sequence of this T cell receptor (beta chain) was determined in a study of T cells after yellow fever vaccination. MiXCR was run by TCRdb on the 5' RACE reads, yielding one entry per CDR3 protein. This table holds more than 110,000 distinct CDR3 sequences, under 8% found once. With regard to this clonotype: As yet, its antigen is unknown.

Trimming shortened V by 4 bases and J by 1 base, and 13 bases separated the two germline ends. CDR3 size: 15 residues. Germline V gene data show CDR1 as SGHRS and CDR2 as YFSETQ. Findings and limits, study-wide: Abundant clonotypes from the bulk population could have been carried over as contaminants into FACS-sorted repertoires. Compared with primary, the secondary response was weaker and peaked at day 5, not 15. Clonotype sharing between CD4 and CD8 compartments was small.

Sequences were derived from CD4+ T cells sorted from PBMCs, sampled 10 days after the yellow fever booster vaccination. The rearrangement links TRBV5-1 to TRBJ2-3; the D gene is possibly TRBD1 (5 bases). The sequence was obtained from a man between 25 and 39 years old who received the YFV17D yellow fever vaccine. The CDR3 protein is CASSAGHGRTDTQYF. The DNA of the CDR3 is TGCGCCAGCAGCGCCGGACACGGGCGCACAGATACGCAGTATTTT. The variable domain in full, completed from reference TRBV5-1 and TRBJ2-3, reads KAGVTQTPRYLIKTRGQQVTLSCSPISGHRSVSWYQQTPGQGLQFLFEYFSETQRNKGNFPGRFSGRQFSNSRSEMNVSTLELGDSALYLCASSAGHGRTDTQYFGPGTRLTVL.